What follows are 8 T cell receptor beta chains derived from one specimen sequenced in a study of blood T cell repertoires in COVID-19. The method was immunoSEQ multiplex PCR; TCRdb's version includes in-frame clones alone and lacks a portion of them. Of fewer than 500,000 clones listed, over 85% are singletons. The material sequenced was peripheral blood. These receptors were obtained from a man aged 18 to 30 with COVID-19, enrolled during active disease.

This chain's CDR3 is CASSSPLSGFSGNTIYF. As DNA, the CDR3 is TGTGCCAGCAGCTCCCCCCTGTCGGGGTTCTCCGGAAACACCATATATTTT. J is TRBJ1-3 and V is TRBV5-8; D is uncertain. Per germline, CDR1 SGHTS and CDR2 YDEGEE. The V end lost 3 bases, the J end lost 4 bases, and 20 bases lay between the germline ends. The CDR3 loop spans 17 amino acids.

This chain's CDR3 is CASSQDRSETQYF. The CDR3 coding sequence is TGTGCCAGCAGCCAAGATCGGTCGGAGACCCAGTACTTC. The chain has TRBV14 and TRBJ2-5; D remains ambiguous. This CDR3 comprises 13 residues. The germline V gene encodes CDR1 SGHDN and CDR2 FVKESK. Trimming took off 0 bases at V and 5 bases at J, with 7 bases between the two ends. The full variable domain, its missing parts supplied by reference TRBV14 and TRBJ2-5, is EAGVTQFPSHSVIEKGQTVTLRCDPISGHDNLYWYRRVMGKEIKFLLHFVKESKQDESGMPNNRFLAERTGGTYSTLKVQPAELEDSGVYFCASSQDRSETQYFGPGTRLLVL.

The genes are TRBV19 and TRBJ1-5; weak D call: TRBD1 (5 bases). V lost 6 bases and J lost 6, with 18 bases in between. CDR1 LNHDA and CDR2 SQIVND come from the germline V gene (reference sequence). The CDR3 is 15 residues long. The CDR3 DNA follows: TGTGCCAGTAGCAATAACTTTAGGGGCCGTCAGCCCCAGCATTTT. It encodes CASSNNFRGRQPQHF. The full variable domain, its missing parts supplied by reference TRBV19 and TRBJ1-5, is DGGITQSPKYLFRKEGQNVTLSCEQNLNHDAMYWYRQDPGQGLRLIYYSQIVNDFQKGDIAEGYSVSREKKESFPLTVTSAQKNPTAFYLCASSNNFRGRQPQHFGDGTRLSIL.

The chain links TRBV5-4 to TRBJ2-4; no clear D gene. Trimming left V 5 bases short and J 2 bases short, with 8 bases between. CDR3 length: 13 residues. In germline, CDR1 is SGHNT, CDR2 YYREEE (reference sequence). CDR3 sequence (DNA): TGTGCCAGCAGTATCGCGTCCAAAAACATTCAGTACTTC. Translation: CASSIASKNIQYF.

There are many counts of this clone. The chain carries TRBV2 and TRBJ2-1; TRBD2 matches at 9 bases. The CDR3 runs to 15 residues. Germline V lookup: CDR1 SNHLY, CDR2 FYNNEI. V shed 2 bases, J shed 8 bases, and the junction held 7 bases outside the gene matches. CDR3 loop: CASSEYVGGRDEQFF. Here the CDR3 DNA reads TGTGCCAGCAGTGAATACGTAGGCGGGAGGGATGAGCAGTTCTTC.

The V call is TRBV5-4, the J call TRBJ2-7, with 7 nucleotides matching TRBD2. V lost 1 base to trimming and J lost 6 bases; unmatched junction nucleotides: 10. This CDR3 spans 15 amino acids. Per germline, CDR1 SGHNT and CDR2 YYREEE (reference sequence). In nucleotides, the CDR3 is TGTGCCAGCAGCTTGCGAAGCGGGACGGGGGGCGAGCAGTACTTC. Translating it yields CASSLRSGTGGEQYF.

The chain has TRBV4-1 and TRBJ1-1, with unresolved D. The CDR3 runs to 14 residues. Trimming pared 0 bases from V and 1 base from J, leaving 6 bases between. Germline CDR1 is MGHRA and CDR2 is YSYEKL. CDR3 DNA: TGCGCCAGCAGCCAAGATTACGGGAACACTGAAGCTTTCTTT. Residues: CASSQDYGNTEAFF.

The V and J genes are TRBV5-6 and TRBJ1-3, with D tentatively TRBD1 (5 bases). Germline CDR1 and CDR2: SGHDT and YYEEEE. This CDR3 is built from 17 residues. V was clipped by 7 bases and J by 0 bases, with 20 bases between them. CDR3 amino acids: CASFLPGGPSSGNTIYF. The CDR3 nucleotides read TGTGCCAGCTTCCTACCCGGGGGTCCAAGCTCTGGAAACACCATATATTTT.